Listed below are T cell receptor beta chains from one sample, sequenced in a study of OX40 agonist ivuxolimab in advanced cancers. Clones were read by immunoSEQ multiplex PCR, and TCRdb kept only the in-frame ones, dropping some. The table lists about 74,000 clones, around 80% of them singletons, with around 6.6% in the top ten. The material was CD4+ or CD8+ T cells sorted from blood, obtained in a trial of the OX40 agonist ivuxolimab. The receptors were gathered from an adult with an advanced solid tumor such as melanoma, head and neck, liver or kidney cancer. CDR3s include the opening cysteine and the closing phenylalanine or tryptophan. D genes are given only for firm matches. Clone size is not always given. Where it is, it says once, few, many or a class for expanded clones.

>NA|TRBV5-8|TRBJ2-3|NA
CASSLAGGAGTDTQYF
TGTGCCAGCAGCTTGGCTGGGGGGGCTGGCACAGATACGCAGTATTTT
>TRBD1|TRBV15|TRBJ1-6|once
CATSNRGDYNSPLHF
TGTGCCACCAGCAACAGGGGTGACTATAATTCACCCCTCCACTTT
>NA|TRBV7-2|TRBJ2-2|once
CASSSSFRGAGTGELFF
TGTGCCAGCAGCTCCTCTTTTAGGGGCGCGGGTACCGGGGAGCTGTTTTTT
>NA|TRBV19|TRBJ2-2|NA
CASSQSGSGFGELFF
TGTGCCAGTAGCCAGTCCGGCTCGGGGTTCGGGGAGCTGTTTTTT
>TRBD1|TRBV5-6|TRBJ1-4|NA
CASSLVTGVNEKLFF
TGTGCCAGCAGCTTGGTGACAGGGGTTAATGAAAAACTGTTTTTT
>NA|TRBV5-8|TRBJ1-2|many
CASSDAQGYTF
TGTGCCAGCAGCGATGCACAGGGCTACACCTTC
>NA|TRBV9|TRBJ1-3|NA
CASSVADISGNTIYF
TGTGCCAGCAGCGTAGCAGACATCTCTGGAAACACCATATATTTT
>TRBD1|TRBV7-9|TRBJ1-1|NA
CASSRTQGGTEAFF
TGTGCCAGCAGCCGGACACAGGGGGGGACTGAAGCTTTCTTT
>NA|TRBV7-2|TRBJ2-5|NA
CASSLQGPLYQETQYF
TGTGCCAGCAGCCTACAGGGTCCTCTTTACCAAGAGACCCAGTACTTC
>NA|TRBV11-2|TRBJ2-1|NA
CASSFTLDLYNEQFF
TGTGCCAGCAGCTTCACACTAGACCTCTACAATGAGCAGTTCTTC
>TRBD2|TRBV6-5|TRBJ2-1|NA
CASRELAAEGDEQFF
TGTGCCAGCAGGGAACTAGCGGCAGAAGGCGATGAGCAGTTCTTC
>NA|TRBV9|TRBJ2-3|NA
CASSESLQFTDTQYF
TGTGCCAGCAGCGAGTCACTCCAATTCACAGATACGCAGTATTTT
>NA|TRBV2|TRBJ2-2|NA
CASSEWETGELFF
TGTGCCAGCAGTGAATGGGAAACCGGGGAGCTGTTTTTT
>TRBD1|TRBV7-2|TRBJ2-7|NA
CASSLLDTGAYEQYF
TGCGCCAGCAGCTTATTAGATACAGGGGCCTACGAGCAGTACTTC
>NA|TRBV2|TRBJ2-1|NA
CAPRERYNEQFF
TGTGCCCCTCGGGAGCGGTACAATGAGCAGTTCTTC
>NA|TRBV19|TRBJ2-7|NA
CASSRGLTYEQYF
TGTGCCAGTAGTCGTGGTCTGACCTACGAGCAGTACTTC
>NA|TRBV9|TRBJ2-2|NA
CASSDSTNTGELFF
TGTGCCAGCAGCGACAGCACGAACACCGGGGAGCTGTTTTTT
>NA|TRBV27|TRBJ1-2|once
CASSLRDNYGYTF
TGTGCCAGCAGTTTACGGGACAACTATGGCTACACCTTC
>TRBD2|TRBV14|TRBJ2-3|NA
CASSQGWTSGTDTQYF
TGTGCCAGCAGCCAAGGTTGGACTAGCGGAACAGATACGCAGTATTTT
>TRBD1|TRBV11-2|TRBJ2-7|once
CASSLQTGNFAEQYF
TGTGCCAGCAGCCTCCAGACAGGGAACTTCGCCGAGCAGTACTTC
>NA|TRBV11-3|TRBJ2-1|once
CASSLDPYNEQFF
TGTGCCAGCAGCTTAGACCCATACAATGAGCAGTTCTTC
>NA|TRBV6-5|TRBJ2-1|NA
CASSYRGADNEQFF
TGTGCCAGCAGTTACAGGGGGGCGGACAATGAGCAGTTCTTC
>TRBD1|TRBV4-3|TRBJ1-1|NA
CASREGALNTEAFF
TGCGCCAGCCGAGAGGGGGCCTTGAACACTGAAGCTTTCTTT
>TRBD1|TRBV19|TRBJ1-4|NA
CASSIPYRGSHEKLFF
TGTGCCAGTAGTATACCTTACAGGGGTTCTCATGAAAAACTGTTTTTT
>TRBD1|TRBV6-5|TRBJ2-1|NA
CASSPSRQGLGQFF
TGTGCCAGCAGCCCCTCTCGACAGGGGCTTGGGCAGTTCTTC
>NA|TRBV6-1|TRBJ1-2|NA
CASSEDPLYYGYTF
TGTGCCAGCAGTGAAGACCCCCTCTACTATGGCTACACCTTC
>NA|TRBV11-2|TRBJ2-1|NA
CASSRGRADYNEQFF
TGTGCCAGCAGCAGGGGCAGGGCTGACTACAATGAGCAGTTCTTC
>TRBD1|TRBV28|TRBJ1-1|NA
CASSTLQGATEAFF
TGTGCCAGCAGTACGTTACAGGGGGCCACTGAAGCTTTCTTT
>TRBD1|TRBV25-1|TRBJ1-1|NA
CASGGGGGWTEAFF
TGTGCCAGCGGGGGAGGGGGCGGTTGGACTGAAGCTTTCTTT
>NA|TRBV7-9|TRBJ2-5|NA
CAMTRGETQYF
TGTGCCATGACCCGAGGGGAGACCCAGTACTTC
>NA|TRBV10-2|TRBJ1-1|NA
CASRQGNTEAFF
TGCGCCAGCAGACAGGGAAACACTGAAGCTTTCTTT
>NA|TRBV7-2|TRBJ2-1|NA
CASSQGSGAYNEQFF
TGTGCCAGCAGTCAGGGGTCCGGGGCATACAATGAGCAGTTCTTC
>TRBD2|TRBV6-5|TRBJ2-7|NA
CASRPLGGRVYEQYF
TGTGCCAGCAGGCCGTTGGGCGGGAGAGTATACGAGCAGTACTTC
>NA|TRBV19|TRBJ2-1|NA
CASSMEPNLAPGWEQFF
TGTGCCAGTAGTATGGAACCTAACCTTGCCCCCGGTTGGGAGCAGTTCTTC
>NA|TRBV9|TRBJ1-1|NA
CASSVGGRSEAFF
TGTGCCAGCAGCGTAGGAGGACGGAGTGAAGCTTTCTTT
>TRBD1|TRBV7-9|TRBJ1-4|NA
CASNYGTGHEKLFF
TGTGCCAGCAACTACGGGACAGGGCATGAAAAACTGTTTTTT
>NA|TRBV7-9|TRBJ2-7|NA
CASSLGPLSGRSGYEQYF
TGTGCCAGCAGCTTAGGCCCTTTATCAGGGAGGTCGGGCTACGAGCAGTACTTC
>NA|TRBV4-2|TRBJ2-2|NA
CASSQGGRGVEELFF
TGTGCCAGCAGCCAGGGGGGCAGGGGGGTCGAGGAGCTGTTTTTT
>NA|TRBV28|TRBJ2-1|NA
CASSRPPGTYNEQFF
TGTGCCAGCAGCCGCCCACCCGGGACCTACAATGAGCAGTTCTTC
>NA|TRBV16|TRBJ1-3|NA
CASSDPGSGNTIYF
TGTGCCAGCAGCGACCCGGGTTCTGGAAACACCATATATTTT
>NA|TRBV18|TRBJ1-1|many
CASSPWGSLTTIEAFF
TGTGCCAGCTCACCCTGGGGTTCATTGACTACAATTGAAGCTTTCTTT
>TRBD2|TRBV10-1|TRBJ2-7|NA
CASMRTSGVSEQYF
TGCGCCAGCATGAGGACTAGCGGGGTGTCGGAGCAGTACTTC
>NA|TRBV18|TRBJ1-3|NA
CASSPPGNTIYF
TGTGCCAGCTCACCTCCTGGAAACACCATATATTTT
>NA|TRBV27|TRBJ2-2|NA
CASKLTGNTGELFF
TGTGCCAGCAAACTGACAGGGAACACCGGGGAGCTGTTTTTT
>TRBD1|TRBV2|TRBJ1-6|medium-sized
CASSDSRTGAGGPLHF
TGTGCCAGCAGTGATTCAAGGACAGGGGCCGGGGGACCCCTCCACTTT
>NA|TRBV6-5|TRBJ2-6|NA
CASTELGAGANVLTF
TGTGCCAGCACCGAGTTAGGGGCTGGGGCCAACGTCCTGACTTTC
>NA|TRBV5-1|TRBJ2-2|few
CASSLAGELFF
TGCGCCAGCAGCTTAGCTGGGGAGCTGTTTTTT
>TRBD2|TRBV7-9|TRBJ2-3|once
CASSPGLAGLVADTQYF
TGTGCCAGCAGCCCAGGACTAGCGGGCCTTGTGGCAGATACGCAGTATTTT
>TRBD1|TRBV28|TRBJ2-7|NA
CASTQGVGEQYF
TGTGCCAGTACACAGGGGGTGGGTGAGCAGTACTTC
>TRBD2|TRBV11-2|TRBJ2-1|NA
CASSSMTSGGAEQFF
TGTGCCAGCAGCTCCATGACTAGCGGGGGTGCAGAGCAGTTCTTC
>NA|TRBV2|TRBJ1-3|once
CASSDWTAGNTIYF
TGTGCCAGCAGTGATTGGACAGCTGGAAACACCATATATTTT
>TRBD1|TRBV19|TRBJ1-6|NA
CASSLDRGLENSPLHF
TGTGCCAGTAGTTTAGACAGGGGGCTGGAGAATTCACCCCTCCACTTT
>NA|TRBV19|TRBJ2-3|NA
CASSIPGLGGTDTQYF
TGTGCCAGTAGTATCCCGGGCCTAGGGGGCACAGATACGCAGTATTTT
>NA|TRBV11-2|TRBJ1-1|NA
CASSPSLLGYTEAFF
TGTGCCAGCAGCCCTAGCCTACTGGGGTACACTGAAGCTTTCTTT